The source of this T cell receptor (beta chain) is a study of Graves' ophthalmopathy and Graves' hyperthyroidism. Background on the study: Peripheral blood was gathered at first diagnosis, ahead of any treatment whatsoever.

RNA transcripts were the source from which TCR beta CDR3 regions were amplified. Second-round multiplex PCR came after a first-round RT-PCR that employed HTBI primers. TCRdb re-called the multiplex PCR reads with MiXCR, one entry per CDR3 protein. The sample gives some 250,000 distinct CDR3 sequences, 40% to 50% of which show up once; more than 45% is in the top ten. The germline CDR1 and CDR2 sequences are SQVTM and ANQGSEA. V gave up 4 bases and J gave up 2 bases, with 8 bases separating them. This CDR3 is built from 12 residues. This clonotype turned up a few times. The source material was peripheral blood. The J gene is TRBJ2-5, the V gene TRBV29-1; possible D gene TRBD1, 5 bases. This clonotype was obtained from an adult man with Graves' ophthalmopathy. DNA of the CDR3: TGCAGCGTTGCTCCAGGGCAAGAGACCCAGTACTTC. Translation gives CSVAPGQETQYF.